Following are 2 T cell receptor beta chains from one sample sequenced in a study of T cell clonality in common variable immunodeficiency. The data were produced by immunoSEQ multiplex PCR, yet TCRdb's version contains in-frame clones alone and is incomplete. Observed in the sample are tens of thousands of clones, none of them singletons. Sequenced input: peripheral blood mononuclear cells. The receptors originated from a person aged 18 to 75 in good health.

This clone was detected ten times or more. The CDR3 end lies 3 residues beyond the end of the read and is filled in from the germline J gene. This chain uses TRBV23-1 with TRBJ2-1, with TRBD1 matching 7 bases. TRBV23-1 carries the ORF label, with uncertain function. The CDR3 contains 13 residues. J gave up 4 bases and V 7 bases, and 4 bases lay outside the gene matches. The CDR3 sequence: CASIPDRYNEQFF. Incomplete CDR3 DNA: TGCGCCAGCATACCGGACAGGTACAATGAG.

This clone was counted many times. The read terminates 3 residues ahead of where the CDR3 ends, so the germline J gene completes it. The chain carries TRBV12-3 or TRBV12-4 and TRBJ2-3; D may be TRBD2 (6 bases). V lost 7 bases to trimming and J lost 2 bases, with 13 bases between them. This CDR3 spans 14 amino acids. CDR3 loop: CASNFGGSTDTQYF. CDR3 DNA (partial): TGTGCCAGCAACTTCGGGGGTTCCACAGATACG.